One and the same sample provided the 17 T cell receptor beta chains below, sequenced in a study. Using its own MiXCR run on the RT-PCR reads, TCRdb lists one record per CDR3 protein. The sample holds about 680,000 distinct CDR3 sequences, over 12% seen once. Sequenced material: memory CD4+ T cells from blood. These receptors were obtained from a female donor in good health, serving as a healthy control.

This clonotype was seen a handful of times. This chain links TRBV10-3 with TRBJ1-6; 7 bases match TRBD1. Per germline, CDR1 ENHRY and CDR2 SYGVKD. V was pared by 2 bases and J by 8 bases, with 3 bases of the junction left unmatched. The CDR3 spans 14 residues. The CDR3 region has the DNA TGTGCCATCAGTGAGAGACAGGGCGATTCACCCCTCCACTTT. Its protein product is CAISERQGDSPLHF.

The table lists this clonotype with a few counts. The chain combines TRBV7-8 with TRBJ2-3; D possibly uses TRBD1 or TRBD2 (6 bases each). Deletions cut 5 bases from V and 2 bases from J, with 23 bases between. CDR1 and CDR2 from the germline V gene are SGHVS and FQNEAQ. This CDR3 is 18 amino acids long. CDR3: CASSRVGGLGAFTDTQYF. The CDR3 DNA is TGTGCCAGCAGCCGGGTGGGGGGCCTGGGAGCTTTCACAGATACGCAGTATTTT.

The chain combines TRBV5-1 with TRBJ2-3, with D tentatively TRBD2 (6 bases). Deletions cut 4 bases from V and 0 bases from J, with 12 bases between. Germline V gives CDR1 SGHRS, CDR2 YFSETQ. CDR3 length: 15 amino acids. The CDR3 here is CASSPGEVSTDTQYF. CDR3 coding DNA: TGCGCCAGCAGCCCCGGGGAGGTTAGCACAGATACGCAGTATTTT. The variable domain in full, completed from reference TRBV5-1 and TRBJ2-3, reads KAGVTQTPRYLIKTRGQQVTLSCSPISGHRSVSWYQQTPGQGLQFLFEYFSETQRNKGNFPGRFSGRQFSNSRSEMNVSTLELGDSALYLCASSPGEVSTDTQYFGPGTRLTVL.

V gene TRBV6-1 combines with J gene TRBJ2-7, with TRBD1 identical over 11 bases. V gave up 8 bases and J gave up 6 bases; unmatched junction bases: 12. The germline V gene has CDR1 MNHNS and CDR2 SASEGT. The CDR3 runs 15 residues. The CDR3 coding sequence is TGTGCCAGCGAAGGGGACAGGGGGAAAGGGTTCGAGCAGTACTTC. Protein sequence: CASEGDRGKGFEQYF.

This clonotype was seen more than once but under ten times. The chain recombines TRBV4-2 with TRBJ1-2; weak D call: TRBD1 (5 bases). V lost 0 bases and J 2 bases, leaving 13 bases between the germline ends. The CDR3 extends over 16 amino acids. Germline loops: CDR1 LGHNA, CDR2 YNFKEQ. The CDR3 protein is CASSQDGGDQNYGYTF. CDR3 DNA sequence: TGTGCCAGCAGCCAAGATGGGGGAGACCAGAACTATGGCTACACCTTC.

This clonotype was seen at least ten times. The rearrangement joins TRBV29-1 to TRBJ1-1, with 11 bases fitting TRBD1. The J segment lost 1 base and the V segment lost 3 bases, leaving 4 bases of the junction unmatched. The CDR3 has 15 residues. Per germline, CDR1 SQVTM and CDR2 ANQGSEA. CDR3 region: CSVEGDRGANTEAFF. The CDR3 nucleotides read TGCAGCGTTGAGGGGGACAGGGGGGCGAACACTGAAGCTTTCTTT.

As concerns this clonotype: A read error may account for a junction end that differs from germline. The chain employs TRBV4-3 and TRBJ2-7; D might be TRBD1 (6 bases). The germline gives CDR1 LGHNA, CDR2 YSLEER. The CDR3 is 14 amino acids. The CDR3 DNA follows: TGCGCCAGCAGCAAAGAGGGACACTCCTACGAGCAGTACTTC. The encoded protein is CASSKEGHSYEQYF.

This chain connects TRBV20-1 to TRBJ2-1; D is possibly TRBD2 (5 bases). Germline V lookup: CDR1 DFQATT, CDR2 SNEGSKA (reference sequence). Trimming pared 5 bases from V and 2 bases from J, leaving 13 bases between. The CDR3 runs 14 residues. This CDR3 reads CSAGELAPYNEQFF. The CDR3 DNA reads TGCAGTGCTGGGGAGCTAGCACCCTACAATGAGCAGTTCTTC.

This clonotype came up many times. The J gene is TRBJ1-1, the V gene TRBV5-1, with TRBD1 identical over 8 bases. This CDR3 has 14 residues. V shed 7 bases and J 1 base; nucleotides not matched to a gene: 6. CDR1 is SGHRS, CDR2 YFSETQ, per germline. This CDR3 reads CASLQGGSNTEAFF. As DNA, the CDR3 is TGCGCCAGCTTACAGGGGGGATCGAACACTGAAGCTTTCTTT.

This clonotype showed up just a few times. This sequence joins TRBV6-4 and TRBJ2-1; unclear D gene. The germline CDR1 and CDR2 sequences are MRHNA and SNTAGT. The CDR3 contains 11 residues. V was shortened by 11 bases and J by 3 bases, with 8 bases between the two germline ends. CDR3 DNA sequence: TGTGCCTCCGGAAACTACAATGAGCAGTTCTTC. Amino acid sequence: CASGNYNEQFF.

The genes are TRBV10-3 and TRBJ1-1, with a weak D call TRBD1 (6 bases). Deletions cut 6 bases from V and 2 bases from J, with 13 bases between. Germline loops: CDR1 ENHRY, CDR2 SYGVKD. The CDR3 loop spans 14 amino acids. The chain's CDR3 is CAIRSGGPNTEAFF. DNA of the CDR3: TGTGCCATCAGATCGGGGGGGCCAAACACTGAAGCTTTCTTT.

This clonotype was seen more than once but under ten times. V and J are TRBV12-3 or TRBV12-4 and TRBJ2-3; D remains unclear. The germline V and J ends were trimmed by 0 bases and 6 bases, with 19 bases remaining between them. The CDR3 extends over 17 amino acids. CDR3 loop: CASSLAAGPLRRDTQYF. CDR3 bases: TGTGCCAGCAGTTTAGCCGCTGGGCCCCTCCGGCGGGATACGCAGTATTTT.

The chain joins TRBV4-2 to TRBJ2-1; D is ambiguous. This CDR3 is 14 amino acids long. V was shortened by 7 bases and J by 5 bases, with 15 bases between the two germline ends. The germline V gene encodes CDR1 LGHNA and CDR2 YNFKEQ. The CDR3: CASMGSLRNNEQFF. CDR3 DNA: TGTGCCAGCATGGGCAGTCTACGGAACAATGAGCAGTTCTTC.

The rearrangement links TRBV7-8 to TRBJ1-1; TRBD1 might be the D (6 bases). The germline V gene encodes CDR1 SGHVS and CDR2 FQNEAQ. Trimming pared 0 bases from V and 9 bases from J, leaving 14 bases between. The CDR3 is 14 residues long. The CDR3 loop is CASSLASGAVKAFF. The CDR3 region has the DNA TGTGCCAGCAGCTTAGCGTCGGGGGCGGTCAAAGCTTTCTTT.

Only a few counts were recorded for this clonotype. The CDR3 DNA reads TGTGCCAGCAGCTTAGCGTATAGAATAGGGTCGGCCGGGGAGCTGTTTTTT. This sequence encodes CASSLAYRIGSAGELFF. V and J are TRBV7-6 and TRBJ2-2, with D uncertain. This CDR3 is built from 17 residues. V lost 0 bases to trimming and J lost 6 bases, with 17 bases between them. Germline CDR1 and CDR2: SGHVS and FNYEAQ.

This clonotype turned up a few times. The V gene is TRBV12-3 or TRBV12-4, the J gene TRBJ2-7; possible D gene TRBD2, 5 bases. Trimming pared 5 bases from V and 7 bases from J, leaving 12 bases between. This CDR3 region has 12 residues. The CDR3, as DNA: TGTGCCAGCAGTAAAGCGGCATGGGAGCAGTACTTC. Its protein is CASSKAAWEQYF.

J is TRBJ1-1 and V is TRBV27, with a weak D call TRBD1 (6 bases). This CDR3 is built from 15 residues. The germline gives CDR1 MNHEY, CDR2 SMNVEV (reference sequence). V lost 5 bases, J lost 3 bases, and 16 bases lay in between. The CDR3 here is CASSGSTGLYTEAFF. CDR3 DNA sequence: TGTGCCAGCAGTGGATCGACAGGATTGTACACTGAAGCTTTCTTT.